The next 8 T cell receptor beta chains were all read from a single sample in a study of CD8+ T cells in alopecia areata. RNA, once extracted, was reverse transcribed into cDNA for use as the sequencing template. Only in-frame clones appear in the TCRdb table, and some are missing; sequencing was by immunoSEQ multiplex PCR. This table has under 150,000 clones, 60% to 65% appearing once. The treatment was: oral pan-JAK inhibitor, 5-10 mg twice daily. The sequences come from CD4+ T cells sorted from blood, collected at week 4, from a patient treated with tofacitinib. The source is a human donor with alopecia areata.

V and J are TRBV4-2 and TRBJ2-5; D remains unclear. This CDR3 is built from 15 residues. Germline values: CDR1 LGHNA, CDR2 YNFKEQ. The ends were cut back, 5 bases at V and 2 bases at J, with 15 bases in the middle. The CDR3 sequence is CASSLVPFGQETQYF. CDR3 DNA sequence: TGTGCCAGCAGCTTGGTACCGTTTGGGCAAGAGACCCAGTACTTC.

V is TRBV27 and J is TRBJ2-1; 7 positions agree with TRBD2. Germline V lookup: CDR1 MNHEY, CDR2 SMNVEV (reference sequence). V dropped 8 bases and J dropped 8; count of bases not matched to a gene: 9. This CDR3 contains 13 residues. CDR3 sequence (DNA): TGTGCCAGCCGACCACGGGCGGGGGATGAGCAGTTCTTC. Protein: CASRPRAGDEQFF.

The rearrangement links TRBV5-6 to TRBJ2-6; D may be TRBD1 or TRBD2 (5 bases each). V lost 4 bases and J lost 0, with 14 bases in between. Germline V gives CDR1 SGHDT, CDR2 YYEEEE. The CDR3 has 17 residues. CDR3 loop: CASSPGTVYSGANVLTF. The CDR3, as DNA: TGTGCCAGCAGCCCCGGGACGGTCTACTCTGGGGCCAACGTCCTGACTTTC.

This chain connects TRBV10-3 to TRBJ2-1; D is perhaps TRBD2 (5 bases). Germline V gene data show CDR1 as ENHRY and CDR2 as SYGVKD. The V end lost 6 bases, the J end lost 8 bases, and 8 bases lay between the germline ends. There are 11 residues in the CDR3. The CDR3 coding sequence is TGTGCCATCAGAGTCGGGGATGAGCAGTTCTTC. Protein product: CAIRVGDEQFF.

This chain connects TRBV15 to TRBJ2-2; no clear D gene. Germline CDR1 is LNHNV and CDR2 is YYDKDF (reference sequence). Trimming stripped 0 bases from V and 6 bases from J, with 5 bases between. This CDR3 comprises 13 residues. The CDR3 DNA follows: TGTGCCACCAGCAGAGAAAATCCCGGGGAGCTGTTTTTT. Amino acids: CATSRENPGELFF.

The chain recombines TRBV30 with TRBJ1-4; D is undetermined. V was shortened by 0 bases and J by 0 bases, with 8 bases between the two germline ends. CDR1 is GTSNPN and CDR2 is SVGIG in the germline V gene (reference sequence). The CDR3 runs 15 residues. The CDR3 protein is CAWSVRRATNEKLFF. CDR3 nucleotides: TGTGCCTGGAGTGTACGGCGTGCAACTAATGAAAAACTGTTTTTT.

This clone was detected only a few times. The V and J genes are TRBV5-1 and TRBJ1-1; D is uncertain. CDR1 and CDR2 (germline): SGHRS, YFSETQ. The ends were cut back, 0 bases at V and 2 bases at J, with 5 bases in the middle. This CDR3 has 13 residues. For the CDR3, the DNA is TGCGCCAGCAGCTTGGGGGTTAACACTGAAGCTTTCTTT. It translates to CASSLGVNTEAFF.

Only a few counts were recorded for this clone. This chain uses TRBV10-3 with TRBJ2-7, with 10 bases lining up with TRBD1. V trimming: 7 bases; J trimming: 6 bases; junction bases outside the gene matches: 15. Per germline, CDR1 ENHRY and CDR2 SYGVKD. This CDR3 comprises 16 residues. CDR3 in DNA: TGTGCCATCACCGCTCGACAGGGGGCCGACGGGGGCGAGCAGTACTTC. Amino acid sequence: CAITARQGADGGEQYF.